What follows are 30 T cell receptor beta chains derived from one specimen sequenced in a study of blood T cell repertoires in COVID-19. Profiled with immunoSEQ multiplex PCR; TCRdb holds only in-frame clones, not every one. Here the sample spans around 190,000 clones, about 80% being singletons. What was sequenced was peripheral blood. These receptor sequences come from a man aged 55 to 70 with acute or convalescent COVID-19.

This chain uses TRBV6-5 with TRBJ2-7; the match to TRBD1 covers 7 bases. Germline-derived CDR1 and CDR2 are MNHEY and SVGAGI. This CDR3 spans 13 amino acids. Losses at the gene ends were 7 bases for V and 3 bases for J; bases not matched to a gene: 6. The DNA of the CDR3 is TGTGCCAGCAACGACAGGGTAGTCTACGAGCAGTACTTC. Translated: CASNDRVVYEQYF.

V gene TRBV10-3 combines with J gene TRBJ1-6; weak D call: TRBD1 (5 bases). Germline-derived CDR1 and CDR2 are ENHRY and SYGVKD. V lost 4 bases and J 10 bases, leaving 14 bases between the germline ends. The CDR3 is made up of 14 amino acids. The DNA for the CDR3 is TGTGCCATCAGTGGTGGGACTTCAGCCTCACCCCTCCACTTT. Translation: CAISGGTSASPLHF.

The chain uses TRBV29-1 and TRBJ1-2; no definite D call. The ends were cut back, 0 bases at V and 8 bases at J, with 16 bases in the middle. CDR1 is SQVTM, CDR2 ANQGSEA, per germline. The CDR3 sequence is 14 residues long. The CDR3 protein is CSVEEPGLPGGYTF. CDR3 sequence (DNA): TGCAGCGTTGAAGAACCCGGGCTACCGGGAGGCTACACCTTC. The variable domain in full, completed from reference TRBV29-1 and TRBJ1-2, reads SAVISQKPSRDICQRGTSLTIQCQVDSQVTMMFWYRQQPGQSLTLIATANQGSEATYESGFVIDKFPISRPNLTFSTLTVSNMSPEDSSIYLCSVEEPGLPGGYTFGSGTRLTVV.

The J gene is TRBJ1-4, the V gene TRBV19; 7 bases are a match to TRBD1. The germline gives CDR1 LNHDA, CDR2 SQIVND (reference sequence). This CDR3 has 13 amino acids. V lost 5 bases, J lost 8 bases, and 5 bases stayed unmatched. The CDR3 loop is CASSLGTVEKLFF. Written as DNA, the CDR3 is TGTGCCAGTAGTTTAGGGACAGTCGAAAAACTGTTTTTT.

The chain recombines TRBV4-2 with TRBJ1-5; TRBD1 might be the D (6 bases). This CDR3 is 15 amino acids long. Germline-derived CDR1 and CDR2 are LGHNA and YNFKEQ. V gave up 2 bases and J gave up 6 bases, with 14 bases separating them. The CDR3 sequence: CASSQNKGGGQPQHF. The CDR3 bases are TGTGCCAGCAGCCAAAACAAGGGAGGGGGTCAGCCCCAGCATTTT.

This clone was found once. This specimen includes other DNA sequences encoding the same CDR3. CDR3 bases: TGTGCCAGCAGCTTAACCGGCGGGGGTACCGAAGCTTTCTTT. It translates to CASSLTGGGTEAFF. The chain recombines TRBV7-3 with TRBJ1-1, with D possibly being TRBD1 (5 bases). CDR1 is SGHTA, CDR2 FQGTGA, per germline. This CDR3 has 14 residues. Deletions cut 0 bases from V and 8 bases from J, with 13 bases between.

The V gene is TRBV5-1, the J gene TRBJ2-1; 13 positions match TRBD2. The CDR3 has 17 amino acids. After removal of 4 bases from V and 0 bases from J, the junction contained 4 bases not matched to a gene. Germline-derived CDR1 and CDR2 are SGHRS and YFSETQ. The CDR3 coding sequence is TGCGCCAGCAGCAAGGGACTAGCGGGACTCTCCTACAATGAGCAGTTCTTC. It is translated as CASSKGLAGLSYNEQFF.

The chain couples TRBV30 to TRBJ2-1, with D possibly TRBD2 on 5 matching bases. The V and J ends lost 4 bases and 0 bases respectively, with 7 bases between them. This CDR3 has 13 residues. Germline CDR1 GTSNPN, CDR2 SVGIG (reference sequence). The DNA for the CDR3 is TGTGCCTGGACGAGCGGCTCCTACAATGAGCAGTTCTTC. It yields the protein CAWTSGSYNEQFF.

This CDR3 is CASSLGLRDREETQYF. In DNA, the CDR3 is TGTGCCAGCAGCTTAGGACTCCGGGACAGAGAAGAGACCCAGTACTTC. The chain recombines TRBV11-3 with TRBJ2-5; 7 nucleotides match TRBD1. Germline CDR1 reads SGHNT; CDR2 reads YENEEA. V shed 1 base, J shed 3 bases, and the junction held 8 bases outside the gene matches. The CDR3 totals 16 residues.

V is TRBV6-1 and J is TRBJ2-7; D gene ambiguous. The CDR3 has 15 amino acids. Germline lookup yields CDR1 MNHNS and CDR2 SASEGT. Trimming pared 2 bases from V and 0 bases from J, leaving 11 bases between. CDR3 bases: TGTGCCAGCAGTGAACAGGAACCGAGCTCCTACGAGCAGTACTTC. The encoded protein is CASSEQEPSSYEQYF.

The V gene is TRBV27, the J gene TRBJ2-3; possible D gene TRBD2, 5 bases. V gave up 5 bases and J gave up 6 bases, with 15 bases separating them. The CDR3 consists of 14 residues. CDR1 MNHEY and CDR2 SMNVEV come from the germline V gene (reference sequence). The CDR3 nucleotides read TGTGCCAGCAGTGCCCTGGGGAGCTCGGATACGCAGTATTTT. Protein sequence: CASSALGSSDTQYF.

This rearrangement joins TRBV7-9 to TRBJ1-2; unclear D gene. The CDR3 totals 15 residues. CDR1 is SEHNR and CDR2 is FQNEAQ in the germline V gene (reference sequence). The ends were cut back, 1 base at V and 3 bases at J, with 12 bases in the middle. The CDR3 coding sequence is TGTGCCAGCAGCTTAGGATCGGGATTACACTATGGCTACACCTTC. It yields the protein CASSLGSGLHYGYTF.

CDR3: CSVAFGGYEQYF. DNA for the CDR3: TGCAGCGTTGCTTTCGGGGGGTACGAGCAGTACTTC. The chain has TRBV29-1 and TRBJ2-7, with 7 nucleotides matching TRBD2. Per germline, CDR1 SQVTM and CDR2 ANQGSEA. J lost 4 bases, V lost 4 bases, and 4 bases had no gene match. The CDR3 runs to 12 residues.

The rearrangement uses TRBV15 and TRBJ1-5; D remains unclear. Germline assignment: CDR1 LNHNV and CDR2 YYDKDF (reference sequence). Trimming removed 3 bases from V and 2 bases from J, with 17 bases in between. The CDR3 has 17 amino acids. The CDR3 loop reads CATSRGKDTSRNQPQHF. CDR3 coding DNA: TGTGCCACCAGCAGGGGTAAAGACACCTCCCGCAATCAGCCCCAGCATTTT.

The chain uses TRBV19 and TRBJ2-5; D gene unclear. Trimming cost V 4 bases and J 1 base, with 7 bases left between them. The CDR3 spans 13 residues. Germline V gene lookup returns CDR1 LNHDA and CDR2 SQIVND (reference sequence). CDR3 residues: CASSRSLQETQYF. DNA of the CDR3: TGTGCCAGTAGTAGAAGCCTCCAAGAGACCCAGTACTTC.

The chain carries TRBV2 and TRBJ1-6, with D tentatively TRBD1 (6 bases). Trimming cost V 5 bases and J 6 bases, with 11 bases left between them. The germline gives CDR1 SNHLY, CDR2 FYNNEI. The CDR3 has 14 amino acids. Here the CDR3 DNA reads TGTGCCAGCAGTCTACAGGGTACTAATTCACCCCTCCACTTT. This codes for CASSLQGTNSPLHF.

This clone has more than one count but fewer than ten. The chain recombines TRBV27 with TRBJ1-2; the D gene is possibly TRBD1 (5 bases). Germline assignment: CDR1 MNHEY and CDR2 SMNVEV (reference sequence). Deletions cut 3 bases from V and 2 bases from J, with 10 bases between. The CDR3 has 14 residues. For the CDR3, the DNA is TGTGCCAGCAGTTTCGGTGCAGGGAACTATGGCTACACCTTC. Its translation: CASSFGAGNYGYTF.

This rearrangement joins TRBV5-1 to TRBJ2-7, with 10 bases matching TRBD2. The CDR3 has 19 amino acids. V shed 4 bases, J shed 3 bases, and the junction held 19 bases outside the gene matches. Germline lookup yields CDR1 SGHRS and CDR2 YFSETQ. The CDR3 nucleotides read TGCGCCAGCAGCCGGGATCTAGCGGGAGTGGGAAGACTCGTCTACGAGCAGTACTTC. It codes for CASSRDLAGVGRLVYEQYF.

Regarding this clone: An end of the junction does not agree with germline; a read error may underlie this. The chain combines TRBV6-6 with TRBJ2-7; D possibly corresponds to TRBD2 (6 bases). The CDR3 has 11 residues. CDR1 and CDR2 (germline): MNHNY, SVGAGI (reference sequence). The CDR3 region is CASSERRVLHF. Here the CDR3 DNA reads TGTGCCAGCAGCGAAAGGAGGGTATTACACTTC.

The V and J genes are TRBV2 and TRBJ2-1; D not resolved. Trimming took off 3 bases at V and 7 bases at J, with 4 bases between the two ends. From germline, CDR1 is SNHLY and CDR2 FYNNEI. The CDR3 sequence is 11 residues long. For the CDR3, the DNA is TGTGCCAGCAGTGACCATAATGAGCAGTTCTTC. It yields the protein CASSDHNEQFF.

This clone appeared a few times. The chain uses TRBV14 and TRBJ1-1; D gene unclear. Germline V gene lookup returns CDR1 SGHDN and CDR2 FVKESK. V lost 0 bases and J 5 bases, leaving 10 bases between the germline ends. There are 14 residues in the CDR3. The DNA for the CDR3 is TGTGCCAGCAGCCAAGAGTGGAGGAGGACTGAAGCTTTCTTT. This sequence encodes CASSQEWRRTEAFF.

The chain has TRBV6-5 and TRBJ2-5; maybe TRBD1 (8 bases). The CDR3 consists of 16 residues. The V gene's germline CDR1 is MNHEY and CDR2 SVGAGI. The V gene lost 2 bases and the J gene lost 4 bases, with 17 bases spanning the gap. CDR3 nucleotide sequence: TGTGCCAGCAGTTACATTCGAACAGGGGGGGGAGAGACCCAGTACTTC. Its protein product is CASSYIRTGGGETQYF.

This rearrangement joins TRBV6-6 to TRBJ2-1; weak D call: TRBD2 (6 bases). From germline, CDR1 is MNHNY and CDR2 SVGAGI (reference sequence). V lost 2 bases and J 6 bases, leaving 14 bases between the germline ends. The CDR3 covers 15 residues. The CDR3 coding sequence is TGTGCCAGCAGTTACCCGACTAGGGACGGCAATGAGCAGTTCTTC. The encoded protein is CASSYPTRDGNEQFF.

The rearrangement uses TRBV29-1 and TRBJ1-1; perhaps TRBD1 as D (6 bases). The germline V gene encodes CDR1 SQVTM and CDR2 ANQGSEA. Trimming cost V 3 bases and J 4 bases, with 6 bases left between them. The CDR3 is 11 amino acids. The CDR3: CSVDRGTEAFF. CDR3 bases: TGCAGCGTTGACAGGGGCACTGAAGCTTTCTTT.

The rearrangement links TRBV15 to TRBJ2-7; weak D call: TRBD2 (6 bases). Trimming removed 3 bases at V and 4 bases at J, with 19 bases between. CDR3 length: 16 amino acids. Germline CDR1 and CDR2: LNHNV and YYDKDF (reference sequence). The chain's CDR3 is CATSSPGSGTPYEQYF. CDR3 nucleotides: TGTGCCACCAGCAGCCCAGGTTCCGGGACTCCTTACGAGCAGTACTTC.

This sequence joins TRBV12-3 or TRBV12-4 and TRBJ1-1; D is undetermined. The CDR3 totals 12 residues. V lost 1 base and J 7 bases, leaving 7 bases between the germline ends. CDR3 nucleotides: TGTGCCAGCAGTTTAGGCCGGTATGAAGCTTTCTTT. Its protein is CASSLGRYEAFF.

V and J are TRBV5-1 and TRBJ1-6, with D perhaps matching TRBD1 (5 bases). The germline V gene has CDR1 SGHRS and CDR2 YFSETQ. V was shortened by 4 bases and J by 5 bases, with 16 bases between the two germline ends. The CDR3 runs 16 residues. The CDR3 bases are TGCGCCAGCAGCCCGACCGGCAGGGCGGATAATTCACCCCTCCACTTT. Protein sequence: CASSPTGRADNSPLHF.

This sequence joins TRBV7-9 and TRBJ1-2; D perhaps matches TRBD1 (6 bases). CDR1 and CDR2 from the germline V gene are SEHNR and FQNEAQ (reference sequence). The CDR3 loop spans 16 amino acids. V gave up 1 base and J gave up 7 bases, with 19 bases separating them. CDR3 sequence (DNA): TGTGCCAGCAGCTTAGAGGGTGGCAGGGGTACGAGTGGCTACACCTTC. This encodes CASSLEGGRGTSGYTF.

This clone was found a few times. The chain links TRBV3-1 (or the pseudogene TRBV3-2) to TRBJ1-1; possibly TRBD1 for D (6 bases). CDR3 size: 14 residues. Germline V gene data show CDR1 as LGHDT and CDR2 as YNNKEL (reference sequence). The V and J ends lost 2 bases and 13 bases respectively, with 20 bases between them. The chain's CDR3 is CASSQTAFGQSSFF. DNA for the CDR3: TGTGCCAGCAGCCAAACCGCATTTGGACAGTCAAGTTTCTTT.

The chain employs TRBV2 and TRBJ2-3, with D perhaps matching TRBD2 (6 bases). V lost 7 bases, J lost 0 bases, and 11 bases lay in between. Germline CDR1 is SNHLY and CDR2 is FYNNEI. The CDR3 totals 14 residues. CDR3 DNA: TGTGCCAGCACCCTGGGGACTAGCACAGATACGCAGTATTTT. This gives the protein CASTLGTSTDTQYF.